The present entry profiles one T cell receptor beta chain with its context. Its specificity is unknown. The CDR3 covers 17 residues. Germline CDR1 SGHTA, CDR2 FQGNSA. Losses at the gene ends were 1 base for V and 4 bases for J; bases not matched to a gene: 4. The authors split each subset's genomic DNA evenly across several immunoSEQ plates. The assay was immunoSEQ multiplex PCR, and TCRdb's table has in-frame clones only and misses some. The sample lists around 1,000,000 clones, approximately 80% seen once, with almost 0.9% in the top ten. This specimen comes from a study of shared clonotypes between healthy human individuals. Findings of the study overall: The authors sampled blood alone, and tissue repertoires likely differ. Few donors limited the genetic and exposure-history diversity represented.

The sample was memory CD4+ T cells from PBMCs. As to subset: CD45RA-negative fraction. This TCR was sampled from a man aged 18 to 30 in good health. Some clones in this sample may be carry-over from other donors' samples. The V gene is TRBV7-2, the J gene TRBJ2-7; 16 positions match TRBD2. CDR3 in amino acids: CASSLEGLAGGPYEQYF. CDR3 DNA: TGTGCCAGCAGCTTAGAGGGACTAGCGGGAGGGCCGTACGAGCAGTACTTC.